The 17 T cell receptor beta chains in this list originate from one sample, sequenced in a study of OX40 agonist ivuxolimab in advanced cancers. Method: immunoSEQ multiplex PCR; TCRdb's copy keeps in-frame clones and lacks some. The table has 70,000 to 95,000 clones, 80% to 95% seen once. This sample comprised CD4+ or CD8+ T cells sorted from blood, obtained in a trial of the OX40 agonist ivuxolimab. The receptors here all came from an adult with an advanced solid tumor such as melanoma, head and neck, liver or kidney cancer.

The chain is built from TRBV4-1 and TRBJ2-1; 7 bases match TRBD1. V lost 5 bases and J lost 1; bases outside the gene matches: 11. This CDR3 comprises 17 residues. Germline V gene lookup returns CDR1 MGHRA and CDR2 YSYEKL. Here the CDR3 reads CASSSTARGLSYNEQFF. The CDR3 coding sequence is TGCGCCAGCAGCTCCACGGCTAGGGGGCTGTCCTACAATGAGCAGTTCTTC.

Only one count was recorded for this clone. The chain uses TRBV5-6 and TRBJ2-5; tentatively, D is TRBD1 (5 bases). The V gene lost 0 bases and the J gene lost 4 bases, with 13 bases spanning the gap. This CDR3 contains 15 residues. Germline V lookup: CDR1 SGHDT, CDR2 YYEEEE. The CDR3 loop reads CASSLAGQGLETQYF. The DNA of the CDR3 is TGTGCCAGCAGCTTGGCCGGGCAGGGCCTAGAGACCCAGTACTTC.

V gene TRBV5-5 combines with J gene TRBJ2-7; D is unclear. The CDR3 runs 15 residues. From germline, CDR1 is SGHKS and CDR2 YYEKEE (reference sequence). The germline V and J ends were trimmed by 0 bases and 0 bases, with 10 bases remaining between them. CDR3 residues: CASSLEGSISYEQYF. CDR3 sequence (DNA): TGTGCCAGCAGCTTGGAAGGCTCCATCTCCTACGAGCAGTACTTC.

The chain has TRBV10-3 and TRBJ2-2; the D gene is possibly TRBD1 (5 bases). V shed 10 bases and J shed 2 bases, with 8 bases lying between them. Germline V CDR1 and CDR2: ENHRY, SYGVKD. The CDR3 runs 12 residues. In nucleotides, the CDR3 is TGTGCCACAGGACAAAACACCGGGGAGCTGTTTTTT. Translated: CATGQNTGELFF.

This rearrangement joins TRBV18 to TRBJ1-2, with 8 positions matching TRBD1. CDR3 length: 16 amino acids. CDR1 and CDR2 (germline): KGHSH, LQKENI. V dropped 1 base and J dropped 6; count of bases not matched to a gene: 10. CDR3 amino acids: CASSPRPGQGFHGYTF. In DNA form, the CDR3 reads TGTGCCAGCTCACCACGACCTGGACAGGGATTCCATGGCTACACCTTC.

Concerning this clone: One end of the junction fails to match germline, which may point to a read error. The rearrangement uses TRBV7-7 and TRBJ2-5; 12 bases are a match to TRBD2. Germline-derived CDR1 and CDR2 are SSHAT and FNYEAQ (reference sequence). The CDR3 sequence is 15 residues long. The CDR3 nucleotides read TGTGCTAGCAGCTCCGGACTAGCGGGAATGGAGACCCAGTACTTC. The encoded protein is CASSSGLAGMETQYF.

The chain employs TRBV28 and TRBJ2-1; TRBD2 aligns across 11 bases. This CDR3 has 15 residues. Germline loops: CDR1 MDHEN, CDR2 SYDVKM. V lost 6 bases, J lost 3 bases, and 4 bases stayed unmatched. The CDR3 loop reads CASSGLAGGYNEQFF. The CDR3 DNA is TGTGCCAGCAGCGGTCTAGCGGGAGGCTACAATGAGCAGTTCTTC. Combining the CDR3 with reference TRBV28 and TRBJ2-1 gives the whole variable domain DVKVTQSSRYLVKRTGEKVFLECVQDMDHENMFWYRQDPGLGLRLIYFSYDVKMKEKGDIPEGYSVSREKKERFSLILESASTNQTSMYLCASSGLAGGYNEQFFGPGTRLTVL.

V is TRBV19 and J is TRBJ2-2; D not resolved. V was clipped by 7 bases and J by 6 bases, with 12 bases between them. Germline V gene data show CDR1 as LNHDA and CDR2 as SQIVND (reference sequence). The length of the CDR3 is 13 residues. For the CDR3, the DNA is TGTGCCAGTACCCTGACAATGTCCGGGGAGCTGTTTTTT. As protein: CASTLTMSGELFF.

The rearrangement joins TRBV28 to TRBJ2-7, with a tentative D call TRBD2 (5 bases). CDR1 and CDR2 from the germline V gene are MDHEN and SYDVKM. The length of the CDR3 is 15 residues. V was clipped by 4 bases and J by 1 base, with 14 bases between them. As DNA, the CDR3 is TGTGCCAGCAGTTCTACGGACTTGCCTTCCTACGAGCAGTACTTC. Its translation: CASSSTDLPSYEQYF.

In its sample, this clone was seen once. CDR3 sequence reads: CASVRPNTEAFF. The CDR3, as DNA: TGTGCCAGCGTACGGCCGAACACTGAAGCTTTCTTT. The rearrangement uses TRBV2 and TRBJ1-1; D not certain. This CDR3 has 12 residues. V gave up 8 bases and J gave up 1 base, with 8 bases separating them. CDR1 and CDR2 (germline): SNHLY, FYNNEI.

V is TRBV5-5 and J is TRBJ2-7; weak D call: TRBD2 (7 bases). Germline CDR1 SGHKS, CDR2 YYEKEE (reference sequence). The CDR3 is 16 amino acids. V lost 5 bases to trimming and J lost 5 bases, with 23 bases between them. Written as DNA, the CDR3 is TGTGCCAGCAGGATCAGGGGCAATAGCGGGCGGCACGAGCAGTACTTC. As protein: CASRIRGNSGRHEQYF.

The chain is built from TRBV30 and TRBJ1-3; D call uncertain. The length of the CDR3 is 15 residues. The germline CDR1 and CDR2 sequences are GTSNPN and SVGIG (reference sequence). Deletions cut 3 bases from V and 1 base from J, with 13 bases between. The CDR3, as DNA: TGTGCCTGGAGCGCCAGACGCGGTTCTGGAAACACCATATATTTT. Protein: CAWSARRGSGNTIYF.

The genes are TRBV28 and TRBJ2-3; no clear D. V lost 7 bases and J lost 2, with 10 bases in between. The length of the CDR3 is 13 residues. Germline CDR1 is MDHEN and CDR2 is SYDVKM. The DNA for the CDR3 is TGTGCCAGCACGAGCGACTTCACAGATACGCAGTATTTT. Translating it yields CASTSDFTDTQYF.

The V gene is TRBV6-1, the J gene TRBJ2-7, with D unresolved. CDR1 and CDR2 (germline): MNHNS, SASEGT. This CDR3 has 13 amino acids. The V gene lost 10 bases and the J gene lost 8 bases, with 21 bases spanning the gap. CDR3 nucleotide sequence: TGTGCCACCTCTTCCTCAGGTCTTACGAAGCAGTACTTC. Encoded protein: CATSSSGLTKQYF.

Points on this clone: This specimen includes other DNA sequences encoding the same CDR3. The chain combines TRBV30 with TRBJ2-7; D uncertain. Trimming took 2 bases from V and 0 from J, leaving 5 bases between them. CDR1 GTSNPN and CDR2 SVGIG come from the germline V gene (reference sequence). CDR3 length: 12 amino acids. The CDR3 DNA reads TGTGCCTGGAGTAGTGGCTCCTACGAGCAGTACTTC. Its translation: CAWSSGSYEQYF.

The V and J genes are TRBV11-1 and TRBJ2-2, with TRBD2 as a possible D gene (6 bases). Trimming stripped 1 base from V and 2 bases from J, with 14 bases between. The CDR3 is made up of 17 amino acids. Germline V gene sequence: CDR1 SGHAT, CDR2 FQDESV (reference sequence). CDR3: CASSLEYGSVNTGELFF. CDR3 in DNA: TGTGCCAGCAGCTTAGAATACGGGAGCGTTAACACCGGGGAGCTGTTTTTT.

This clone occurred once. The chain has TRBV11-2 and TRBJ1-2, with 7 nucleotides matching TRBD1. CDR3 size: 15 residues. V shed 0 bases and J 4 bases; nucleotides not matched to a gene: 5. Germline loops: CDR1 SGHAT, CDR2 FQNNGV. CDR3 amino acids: CASSLEGGGSYGYTF. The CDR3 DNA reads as TGTGCCAGCAGCTTAGAGGGAGGGGGCAGCTATGGCTACACCTTC.